The rows below give T cell receptor beta chains drawn from one sample of a study of naive CD8 T cells in extremely preterm neonates. This table comes from immunoSEQ multiplex PCR, and its TCRdb copy is limited to in-frame clones, with some not included. Among several thousand clones, about 97% were seen once, and the ten largest hold roughly 1.2%. Sequenced input: naive CD8+ T cells from blood. The source is a human donor in good health. Both conserved end residues are part of each CDR3. The D gene is left open where the match is weak. Not all rows give a size; the values are once, few, many and, for expanded clones, a class.

clone size	V gene	D gene	J gene	CDR3 protein	CDR3 DNA
once	TRBV13	NA	TRBJ1-2	CASSLRGQPNYGYTF	TGTGCCAGCAGCTTAAGAGGACAGCCTAACTATGGCTACACCTTC
NA	TRBV2	TRBD1	TRBJ2-7	CASSERETGDDWAYEQYF	TGTGCCAGCAGTGAACGAGAAACAGGGGACGACTGGGCCTACGAGCAGTACTTC
NA	TRBV9	NA	TRBJ2-2	CASSVAQGASGELFF	TGTGCCAGCAGCGTAGCTCAAGGGGCGAGCGGGGAGCTGTTTTTT
NA	TRBV6-1	NA	TRBJ2-7	CASSDKGRYYEQYF	TGTGCCAGCAGTGATAAGGGGCGGTATTACGAGCAGTACTTC
NA	TRBV5-1	TRBD1	TRBJ2-6	CASSSLLSPGTGPGANVLTF	TGCGCCAGCAGCTCCCTTCTCTCGCCCGGGACAGGGCCTGGGGCCAACGTCCTGACTTTC
NA	TRBV28	TRBD1	TRBJ1-1	CASSLTGTASTEAFF	TGTGCCAGCAGTTTAACCGGGACAGCTTCAACTGAAGCTTTCTTT
NA	TRBV28	NA	TRBJ1-5	CASSRDTGNQPQHF	TGTGCCAGCTCCCGGGACACCGGCAATCAGCCCCAGCATTTT
NA	TRBV2	TRBD2	TRBJ2-5	CASRGLAPLQTQYF	TGTGCCAGCAGAGGACTAGCGCCGTTGCAGACCCAGTACTTC
NA	TRBV4-2	TRBD1	TRBJ1-2	CASSQRDSPNYGYTF	TGTGCCAGCAGCCAGAGGGACAGCCCGAACTATGGCTACACCTTC
NA	TRBV4-1	TRBD2	TRBJ2-7	CASSQGLASEQYF	TGCGCCAGCAGCCAGGGACTAGCTAGTGAGCAGTACTTC
NA	TRBV19	NA	TRBJ1-1	CASRSGHTEAFF	TGTGCCAGTAGATCAGGGCACACTGAAGCTTTCTTT
NA	TRBV11-3	NA	TRBJ2-3	CASSSMITDTQYF	TGTGCCAGCAGCTCTATGATCACAGATACGCAGTATTTT
NA	TRBV7-9	NA	TRBJ2-7	CASSSYEAGPTYEQYF	TGTGCCAGCAGCTCATATGAGGCGGGACCTACTTACGAGCAGTACTTC
NA	TRBV9	NA	TRBJ1-3	CASRSGNTIYF	TGTGCCAGTAGATCGGGGAACACCATATATTTT
NA	TRBV5-5	NA	TRBJ1-2	CASSLVSGGSTNYGYTF	TGTGCCAGCAGCTTGGTGTCCGGGGGGAGTACCAACTATGGCTACACCTTC
NA	TRBV6-1	TRBD2	TRBJ2-7	CASEPRRLAIYEQYF	TGTGCCAGCGAACCCCGCCGACTAGCGATATACGAGCAGTACTTC
NA	TRBV2	TRBD1	TRBJ1-1	CASSDGQGGTMNTEAFF	TGTGCCAGCAGTGATGGTCAGGGGGGAACTATGAACACTGAAGCTTTCTTT
NA	TRBV28	TRBD1	TRBJ1-5	CASSTLDATGSPTGQPQHF	TGTGCCAGCAGTACTCTAGACGCGACAGGGTCCCCAACGGGGCAGCCCCAGCATTTT
NA	TRBV9	NA	TRBJ1-4	CASSEGGGNEKLFF	TGTGCCAGCAGCGAGGGGGGGGGAAATGAAAAACTGTTTTTT
once	TRBV30	NA	TRBJ2-2	CAWSVSAITGELFF	TGTGCCTGGAGTGTATCCGCGATTACCGGGGAGCTGTTTTTT